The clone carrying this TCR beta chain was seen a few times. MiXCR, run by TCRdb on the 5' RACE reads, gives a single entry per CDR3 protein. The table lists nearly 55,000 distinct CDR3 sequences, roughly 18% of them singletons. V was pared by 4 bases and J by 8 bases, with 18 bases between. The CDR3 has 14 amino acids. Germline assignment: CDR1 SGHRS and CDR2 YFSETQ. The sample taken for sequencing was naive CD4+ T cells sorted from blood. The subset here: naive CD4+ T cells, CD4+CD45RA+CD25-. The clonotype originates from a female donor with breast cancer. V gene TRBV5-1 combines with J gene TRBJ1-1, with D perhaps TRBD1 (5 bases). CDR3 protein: CASSPPDGTSEAFF. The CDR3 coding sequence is TGCGCCAGCAGCCCCCCCGATGGGACGAGCGAAGCTTTCTTT.